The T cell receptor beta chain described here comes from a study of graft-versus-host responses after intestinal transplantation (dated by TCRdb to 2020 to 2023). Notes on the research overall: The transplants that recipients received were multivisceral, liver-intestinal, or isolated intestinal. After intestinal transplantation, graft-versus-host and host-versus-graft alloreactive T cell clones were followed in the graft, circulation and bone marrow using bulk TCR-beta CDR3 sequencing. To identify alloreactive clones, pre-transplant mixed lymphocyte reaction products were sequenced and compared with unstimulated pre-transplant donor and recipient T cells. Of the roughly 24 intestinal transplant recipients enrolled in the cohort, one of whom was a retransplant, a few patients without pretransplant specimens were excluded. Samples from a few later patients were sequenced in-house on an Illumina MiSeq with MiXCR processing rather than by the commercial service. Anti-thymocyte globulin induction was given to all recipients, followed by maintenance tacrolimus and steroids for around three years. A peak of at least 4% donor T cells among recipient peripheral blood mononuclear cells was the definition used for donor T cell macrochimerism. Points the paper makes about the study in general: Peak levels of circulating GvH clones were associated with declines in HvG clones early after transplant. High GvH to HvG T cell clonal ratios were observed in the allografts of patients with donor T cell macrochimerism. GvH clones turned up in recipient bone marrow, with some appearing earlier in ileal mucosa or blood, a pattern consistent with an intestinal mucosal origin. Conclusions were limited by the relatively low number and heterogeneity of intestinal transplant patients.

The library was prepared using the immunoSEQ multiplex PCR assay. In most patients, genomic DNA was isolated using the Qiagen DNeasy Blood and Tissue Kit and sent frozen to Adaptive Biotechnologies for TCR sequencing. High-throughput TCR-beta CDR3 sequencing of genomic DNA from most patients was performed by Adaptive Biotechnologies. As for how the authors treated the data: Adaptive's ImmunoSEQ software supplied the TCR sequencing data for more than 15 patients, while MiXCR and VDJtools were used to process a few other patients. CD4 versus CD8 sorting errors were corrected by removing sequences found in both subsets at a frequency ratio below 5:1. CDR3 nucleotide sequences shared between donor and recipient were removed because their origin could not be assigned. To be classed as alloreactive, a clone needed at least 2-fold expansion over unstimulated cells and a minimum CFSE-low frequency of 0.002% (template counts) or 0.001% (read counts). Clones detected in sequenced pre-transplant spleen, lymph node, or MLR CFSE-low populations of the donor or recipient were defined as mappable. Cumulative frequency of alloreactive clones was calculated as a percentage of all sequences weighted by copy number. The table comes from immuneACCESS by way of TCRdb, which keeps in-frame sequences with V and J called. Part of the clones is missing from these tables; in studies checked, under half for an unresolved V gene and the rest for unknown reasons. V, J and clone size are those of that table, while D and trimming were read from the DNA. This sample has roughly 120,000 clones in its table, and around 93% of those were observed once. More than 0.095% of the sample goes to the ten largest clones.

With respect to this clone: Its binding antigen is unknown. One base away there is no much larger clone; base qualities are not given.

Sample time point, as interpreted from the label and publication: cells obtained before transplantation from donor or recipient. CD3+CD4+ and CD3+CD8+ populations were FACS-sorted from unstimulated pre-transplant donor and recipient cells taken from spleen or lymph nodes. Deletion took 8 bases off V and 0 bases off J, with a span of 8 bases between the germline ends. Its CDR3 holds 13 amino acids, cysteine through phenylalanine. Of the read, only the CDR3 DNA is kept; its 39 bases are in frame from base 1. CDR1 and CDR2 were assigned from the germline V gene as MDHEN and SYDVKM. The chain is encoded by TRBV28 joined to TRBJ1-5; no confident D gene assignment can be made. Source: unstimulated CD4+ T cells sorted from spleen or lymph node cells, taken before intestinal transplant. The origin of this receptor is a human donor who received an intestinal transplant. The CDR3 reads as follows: CASLHGSNQPQHF. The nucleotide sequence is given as TGTGCCAGCCTCCATGGTAGCAATCAGCCCCAGCATTTT.